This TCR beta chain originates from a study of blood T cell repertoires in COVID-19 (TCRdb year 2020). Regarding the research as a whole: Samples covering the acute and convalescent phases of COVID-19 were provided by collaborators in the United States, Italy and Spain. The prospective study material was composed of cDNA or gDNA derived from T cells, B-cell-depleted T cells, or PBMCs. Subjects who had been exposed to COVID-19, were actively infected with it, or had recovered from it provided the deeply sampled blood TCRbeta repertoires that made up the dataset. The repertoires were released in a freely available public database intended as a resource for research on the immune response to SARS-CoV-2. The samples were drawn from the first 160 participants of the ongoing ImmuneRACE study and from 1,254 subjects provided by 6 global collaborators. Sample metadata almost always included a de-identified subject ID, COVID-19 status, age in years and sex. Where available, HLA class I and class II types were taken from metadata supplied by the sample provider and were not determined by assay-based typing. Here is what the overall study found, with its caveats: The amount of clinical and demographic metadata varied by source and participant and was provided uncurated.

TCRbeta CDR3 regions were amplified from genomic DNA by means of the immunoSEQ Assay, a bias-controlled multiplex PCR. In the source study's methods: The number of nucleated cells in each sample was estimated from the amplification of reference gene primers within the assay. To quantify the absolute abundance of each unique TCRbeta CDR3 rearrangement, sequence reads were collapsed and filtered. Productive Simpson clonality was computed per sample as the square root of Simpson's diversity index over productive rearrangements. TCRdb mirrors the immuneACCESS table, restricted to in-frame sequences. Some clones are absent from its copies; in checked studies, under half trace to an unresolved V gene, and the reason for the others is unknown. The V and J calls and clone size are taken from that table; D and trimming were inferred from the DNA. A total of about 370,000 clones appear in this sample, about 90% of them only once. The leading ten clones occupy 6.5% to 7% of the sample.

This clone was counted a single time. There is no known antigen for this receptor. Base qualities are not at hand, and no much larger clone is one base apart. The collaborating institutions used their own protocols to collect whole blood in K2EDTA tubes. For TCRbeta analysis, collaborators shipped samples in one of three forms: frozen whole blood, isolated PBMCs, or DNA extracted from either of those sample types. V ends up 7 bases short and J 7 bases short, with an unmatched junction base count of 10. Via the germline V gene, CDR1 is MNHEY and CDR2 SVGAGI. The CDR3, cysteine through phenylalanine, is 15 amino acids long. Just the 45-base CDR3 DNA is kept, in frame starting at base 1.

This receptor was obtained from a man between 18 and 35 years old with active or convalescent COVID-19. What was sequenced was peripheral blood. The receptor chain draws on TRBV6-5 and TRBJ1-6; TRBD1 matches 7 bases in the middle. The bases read TGTGCCAGCAATACCCCGGGACAGCTGAATTCACCCCTCCACTTT. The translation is CASNTPGQLNSPLHF.